The 25 T cell receptor beta chains listed next were all sequenced from one sample in a study (dated by TCRdb to between 2014 and 2017). The protocol used for the library was 5' RACE. The sequencer listed for this sample is Illumina MiSeq. TCRdb reanalyzed the raw reads on its own, using fastp at Q25 for trimming and MiXCR for clone calling, and kept in-frame beta chains. When rows share a CDR3 protein, they turn into one entry using the most common DNA and genes. Present in this sample are tens of thousands of distinct CDR3 sequences, approximately 31% of which were seen just once. The ten largest clones add up to roughly 4% of the sample. Sequenced input: memory CD4+ T cells sorted from a lymph node. The sample's cell subset or site label, decoded: memory CD4+ T cells, CD4+CD45RO+CD25-. All receptors come from a female donor with breast cancer.

This clonotype occurred a few times. V gene TRBV29-1 combines with J gene TRBJ2-1; no reliable D call. V was shortened by 3 bases and J by 6 bases, with 12 bases between the two germline ends. This CDR3 comprises 13 residues. CDR1 is SQVTM, CDR2 ANQGSEA, per germline. This chain's CDR3 is CSVEALRANEQFF. The CDR3 DNA is TGCAGCGTTGAGGCCCTACGGGCCAATGAGCAGTTCTTC.

The genes are TRBV3-1 and TRBJ1-6, with D perhaps TRBD1 (5 bases). Germline CDR1 is LGHDT and CDR2 is YNNKEL (reference sequence). This CDR3 has 13 residues. The V and J ends lost 0 bases and 10 bases respectively, with 7 bases between them. The CDR3 DNA is TGTGCCAGCAGCCAAGACAGGGCCTCACCCCTCCACTTT. It translates to CASSQDRASPLHF.

This clonotype showed up just a few times. The genes are TRBV20-1 and TRBJ2-3; weak D call: TRBD2 (5 bases). The CDR3 is 13 residues long. The germline V gene has CDR1 DFQATT and CDR2 SNEGSKA (reference sequence). With 3 bases removed from V and 2 bases from J, the gap between germline ends came to 9 bases. The CDR3 region is CSAREDPTDTQYF. DNA for the CDR3: TGCAGTGCTAGGGAGGACCCCACAGATACGCAGTATTTT.

The rearrangement joins TRBV30 to TRBJ1-5; 7 positions agree with TRBD1. This CDR3 has 17 amino acids. V shed 0 bases, J shed 1 base, and the junction held 9 bases outside the gene matches. The germline V gene has CDR1 GTSNPN and CDR2 SVGIG (reference sequence). Written as DNA, the CDR3 is TGTGCCTGGAGTGTCGCTGCCAGGGGGATCAGCAATCAGCCCCAGCATTTT. Amino acids: CAWSVAARGISNQPQHF.

This clonotype came up a few times. V is TRBV15 and J is TRBJ2-5; tentatively, D is TRBD1 or TRBD2 (5 bases each). Germline V gene data show CDR1 as LNHNV and CDR2 as YYDKDF (reference sequence). CDR3 length equals 17 residues. Deletions cut 1 base from V and 1 base from J, with 16 bases between. CDR3 DNA: TGTGCCACCAGCAGAGGCCCCGCCCGGGACCCCCAAGAGACCCAGTACTTC. Translated, it gives CATSRGPARDPQETQYF.

This clonotype showed up just a few times. The rearrangement uses TRBV6-2 or TRBV6-3 and TRBJ2-3, with a tentative D call TRBD1 (5 bases). V was cut by 0 bases and J by 7 bases, with 8 bases left in between. Germline V CDR1 and CDR2: MNHEY, SVGEGT. The CDR3 is 13 amino acids. The CDR3 DNA sequence: TGTGCCAGCAGTTACTCCCAGGGAAATACGCAGTATTTT. It codes for CASSYSQGNTQYF.

The chain joins TRBV11-1 to TRBJ2-7; 7 bases align to TRBD1. The CDR3 length is 13 residues. Trimming removed 5 bases from V and 3 bases from J; junction bases left unmatched: 4. Germline CDR1 and CDR2: SGHAT and FQDESV (reference sequence). In nucleotides, the CDR3 is TGTGCCAGCAGCGAGGACAGGATCTACGAGCAGTACTTC. Its translation is CASSEDRIYEQYF. The whole variable domain, filled in from reference TRBV11-1 and TRBJ2-7, reads EAEVAQSPRYKITEKSQAVAFWCDPISGHATLYWYRQILGQGPELLVQFQDESVVDDSQLPKDRFSAERLKGVDSTLKIQPAELGDSAMYLCASSEDRIYEQYFGPGTRLTVT.

This chain links TRBV4-2 with TRBJ2-5; 7 positions agree with TRBD2. The CDR3 length is 16 residues. Germline values: CDR1 LGHNA, CDR2 YNFKEQ. V lost 1 base to trimming and J lost 4 bases; unmatched junction nucleotides: 9. The CDR3 nucleotides are TGTGCCAGCAGCCAAGGATTAGCGGGCGGGATAGAGACCCAGTACTTC. Amino acids: CASSQGLAGGIETQYF.

This clonotype was observed at least ten times. This chain uses TRBV6-5 with TRBJ2-7; D is possibly TRBD1 or TRBD2 (7 bases each). The CDR3 sequence is 15 residues long. V was cut by 10 bases and J by 0 bases, with 19 bases left in between. Germline CDR1 is MNHEY and CDR2 is SVGAGI. The CDR3 region is CATVTGRGSSYEQYF. The CDR3 bases are TGTGCCACCGTGACAGGGAGGGGGAGCTCCTACGAGCAGTACTTC.

As for this clonotype: Its ends do not fully match the called genes, so a read error is possible. This chain uses TRBV15 with TRBJ1-1; D might be TRBD1 (6 bases). Germline V gene sequence: CDR1 LNHNV, CDR2 YYDKDF (reference sequence). The CDR3 covers 14 residues. The CDR3 reads CATSGQSSDTEASF. In DNA form, the CDR3 reads TGTGCCACCAGCGGACAGAGTTCTGACACTGAAGCTTCCTTT.

The chain uses TRBV12-3 or TRBV12-4 and TRBJ2-2, with D uncertain. V was shortened by 2 bases and J by 3 bases, with 13 bases between the two germline ends. This CDR3 is built from 16 residues. Here the CDR3 reads CASSLTIAGYTGELFF. The CDR3 DNA reads as TGTGCCAGCAGTTTAACAATTGCAGGTTACACCGGGGAGCTGTTTTTT.

This chain connects TRBV20-1 to TRBJ2-1, with D maybe TRBD1 (5 bases). The CDR3 runs to 15 residues. V was trimmed by 3 bases and J by 0 bases, leaving 12 bases between them. CDR1 and CDR2 (germline): DFQATT, SNEGSKA (reference sequence). This CDR3 is CSARGKGASYNEQFF. In DNA form, the CDR3 reads TGCAGTGCTAGGGGCAAAGGGGCCTCCTACAATGAGCAGTTCTTC.

About this clonotype: One end of the junction fails to match germline, which may point to a read error. The rearrangement links TRBV7-9 to TRBJ1-3; TRBD1 agrees at 11 bases. Germline CDR1 SEHNR, CDR2 FQNEAQ (reference sequence). This CDR3 region has 15 residues. CDR3 loop: CASSPGQGASNAIYF. DNA of the CDR3: TGTGCCAGCAGCCCCGGACAGGGGGCTTCAAACGCCATATATTTT.

J is TRBJ2-1 and V is TRBV20-1; 9 positions agree with TRBD2. V was clipped by 7 bases and J by 9 bases; unmatched bases: 19. The length of the CDR3 is 16 residues. Per the germline V gene, CDR1 is DFQATT and CDR2 is SNEGSKA (reference sequence). The CDR3 DNA is TGCAGTGTTCCTCTCGGACAGCGGGGGGTGCGGAGTGAGCAGTTCTTC. As protein: CSVPLGQRGVRSEQFF.

The chain carries TRBV7-2 and TRBJ2-3, with a tentative D call TRBD2 (8 bases). Per germline, CDR1 SGHTA and CDR2 FQGNSA. The CDR3 runs to 18 residues. V lost 3 bases to trimming and J lost 4 bases, with 23 bases between them. In DNA, the CDR3 is TGTGCCAGCAGCTTTCCTTTGGCGGGAGGTACAGGGGCAGATACGCAGTATTTT. This gives the protein CASSFPLAGGTGADTQYF.

This sequence joins TRBV7-9 and TRBJ2-1; D ambiguous. This CDR3 has 12 residues. Between the trimmed V and J ends, which lost 0 bases and 12 bases, there was a span of 9 bases. Germline V gene sequence: CDR1 SEHNR, CDR2 FQNEAQ (reference sequence). CDR3: CASSLAGWGQFF. Here the CDR3 DNA reads TGTGCCAGCAGCTTAGCGGGCTGGGGGCAGTTCTTC.

This clonotype was observed a few times. The V call is TRBV29-1, the J call TRBJ1-3; possible D gene TRBD1, 6 bases. The CDR3 contains 13 residues. Germline lookup yields CDR1 SQVTM and CDR2 ANQGSEA. Trimming took 7 bases from V and 0 from J, leaving 10 bases between them. The CDR3 region has the DNA TGCAGCGGGGAAGGGGGCTCTGGAAACACCATATATTTT. Its protein product is CSGEGGSGNTIYF.

The J gene is TRBJ2-1, the V gene TRBV6-1; D tentatively reads TRBD1 or TRBD2 (6 bases each). Trimming stripped 3 bases from V and 0 bases from J, with 9 bases between. CDR3 length equals 15 residues. Germline V lookup: CDR1 MNHNS, CDR2 SASEGT. CDR3 amino acids: CASSDWGASYNEQFF. The DNA for the CDR3 is TGTGCCAGCAGTGATTGGGGGGCCTCCTACAATGAGCAGTTCTTC.

The rearrangement uses TRBV5-1 and TRBJ2-7; TRBD2 matches at 10 bases. The V gene's germline CDR1 is SGHRS and CDR2 YFSETQ. CDR3 length: 13 residues. V lost 4 bases and J lost 2; bases outside the gene matches: 0. The CDR3 region is CASSSGGAYEQYF. As DNA, the CDR3 is TGCGCCAGCAGCAGCGGGGGGGCCTACGAGCAGTACTTC.

The rearrangement joins TRBV20-1 to TRBJ2-7; D call uncertain. CDR3 length equals 14 residues. V lost 5 bases and J lost 0, with 14 bases in between. Germline CDR1 is DFQATT and CDR2 is SNEGSKA (reference sequence). The CDR3 region has the DNA TGCAGTGCTGAAGACTGGGGTACCTCCTACGAGCAGTACTTC. It specifies CSAEDWGTSYEQYF.

This clonotype has only a few counts. The chain is built from TRBV28 and TRBJ2-7; possibly TRBD2 for D (5 bases). V shed 3 bases and J shed 2 bases, with 26 bases lying between them. CDR1 and CDR2 from the germline V gene are MDHEN and SYDVKM. The CDR3 has 19 amino acids. The CDR3 region is CASSFGGLPSNFRTYEQYF. As DNA, the CDR3 is TGTGCCAGCAGTTTCGGCGGACTCCCCTCCAATTTTAGGACCTACGAGCAGTACTTC.

This clonotype was counted between two and nine times. The V call is TRBV28, the J call TRBJ2-7; no definite D call. The CDR3 runs to 11 residues. CDR1 and CDR2 from the germline V gene are MDHEN and SYDVKM. With 7 bases removed from V and 0 bases from J, the gap between germline ends came to 4 bases. CDR3 DNA: TGTGCCAGCACGGGCTCCTACGAGCAGTACTTC. Protein product: CASTGSYEQYF.

This chain links TRBV4-1 with TRBJ1-2; no reliable D call. V lost 4 bases and J 8 bases, leaving 8 bases between the germline ends. CDR1 MGHRA and CDR2 YSYEKL come from the germline V gene. The length of the CDR3 is 11 residues. The CDR3 spells CASSPGFGYTF. CDR3 nucleotides: TGCGCCAGCAGCCCCGGCTTCGGCTACACCTTC.

The V call is TRBV5-1, the J call TRBJ2-7; 8 positions match TRBD2. The J segment lost 2 bases and the V segment lost 3 bases, leaving 4 bases of the junction unmatched. Germline values: CDR1 SGHRS, CDR2 YFSETQ. The CDR3 length is 14 residues. The DNA of the CDR3 is TGCGCCAGCAGCTCCGGGACTAGGACCTACGAGCAGTACTTC. Translated, it gives CASSSGTRTYEQYF.

The chain is built from TRBV5-1 and TRBJ2-5; D gene ambiguous. The CDR3 covers 16 residues. CDR1 SGHRS and CDR2 YFSETQ come from the germline V gene. V was clipped by 0 bases and J by 3 bases, with 15 bases between them. The CDR3 DNA reads TGCGCCAGCAGCTTGGTGGGTAGCCCTTCAGAAGAGACCCAGTACTTC. Translating it yields CASSLVGSPSEETQYF.